These 3 T cell receptor beta chains share one sample of origin, sequenced in a study of T cell responses to AZD1222 COVID-19 vaccine (TCRdb year 2021). According to the study, the label for this sample's time point signals: about 28 days (+/-7) after the second vaccine dose. What the treatment or condition label conveys for this sample: meningococcal conjugate vaccine given as trial control. Receptor amplification or capture employed the immunoSEQ multiplex PCR assay. TCRdb holds this immuneACCESS table with in-frame rearrangements only. Some clones are missing; in checked studies, unresolved V genes explain under half, and the rest has no known cause. This sample lists around 66,000 clones; more than 75% were detected once. The ten largest clones take up 4.5% to 5% of the sample. The sample in question was peripheral blood, obtained 28 days after the second dose of the MenACWY control vaccine. The source is an adult who received the MenACWY meningococcal vaccine as a control.

V and J are TRBV5-4 and TRBJ1-2; 7 nucleotides agree with TRBD1. Trimming took 5 bases from V and 2 from J; bases not matched to a gene: 6. The germline V gene has CDR1 SGHNT and CDR2 YYREEE (reference sequence). This CDR3 has 14 residues. CDR3 residues: CASRPEGANYGYTF. The CDR3 region has the DNA TGTGCCAGCAGACCGGAGGGGGCAAACTATGGCTACACCTTC.

V and J are TRBV28 and TRBJ1-2; D remains unclear. CDR1 MDHEN and CDR2 SYDVKM come from the germline V gene. With 7 bases removed from V and 5 bases from J, the gap between germline ends came to 11 bases. The CDR3 is 12 amino acids. Written as DNA, the CDR3 is TGTGCCAGCAACAATCCACAGTATGGCTACACCTTC. Translated, it gives CASNNPQYGYTF.

CDR3 loop: CASNGPGGPNTEAFF. In DNA, the CDR3 is TGTGCCAGCAATGGACCGGGGGGTCCGAACACTGAAGCTTTCTTT. The gene calls are TRBV2 and TRBJ1-1, with a tentative D call TRBD1 (5 bases). Germline CDR1 is SNHLY and CDR2 is FYNNEI. The CDR3 runs 15 residues. Trimming took off 7 bases at V and 1 base at J, with 16 bases between the two ends.